The 9 T cell receptor beta chains listed next were all sequenced from one sample in a study of CD8+CD57+ T cells in acquired aplastic anemia. It was genomic DNA that served as the template for profiling TCR beta VDJ and CDR3. TCRdb ran MiXCR on the reads and lists one entry per CDR3 protein. The sample lists 150,000 to 200,000 distinct CDR3 sequences, approximately 40% occurring once. Specimen: sorted CD4+, CD8+, or CD8+CD57+ T cells (not recorded which) from PBMCs. The receptors derive from a human donor in good health.

Relative to its sample, this clonotype is medium-sized. This chain uses TRBV10-1 with TRBJ1-2; no clear D gene. The germline V and J ends were trimmed by 0 bases and 4 bases, with 6 bases remaining between them. The V gene's germline CDR1 is WNHNN and CDR2 SYGVQD (reference sequence). The length of the CDR3 is 13 residues. Written as DNA, the CDR3 is TGCGCCAGCAGTGAGTCCACTTCCTATGGCTACACCTTC. Translated, it gives CASSESTSYGYTF.

This clonotype was seen only once. V gene TRBV11-1 combines with J gene TRBJ2-3, with D perhaps TRBD1 (8 bases). This CDR3 comprises 15 residues. Deletions cut 5 bases from V and 3 bases from J, with 15 bases between. Germline CDR1 SGHAT, CDR2 FQDESV (reference sequence). The CDR3 DNA reads TGTGCCAGCAGCAAACAGGGGGGAGGGACAGATACGCAGTATTTT. Protein: CASSKQGGGTDTQYF.

This clonotype has at least ten counts. The CDR3 loop reads CASSFRLGRDTEAFF. The CDR3 region has the DNA TGTGCCAGCAGCTTTAGACTAGGACGGGACACTGAAGCTTTCTTT. V is TRBV5-5 and J is TRBJ1-1; no definite D call. The CDR3 loop spans 15 amino acids. The germline CDR1 and CDR2 sequences are SGHKS and YYEKEE (reference sequence). V lost 2 bases and J 3 bases, leaving 14 bases between the germline ends.

This clonotype was detected ten times or more. CDR3 residues: CASRGQGQNSPLHF. The CDR3 DNA is TGTGCCAGCAGAGGTCAGGGGCAGAATTCACCCCTCCACTTT. The chain recombines TRBV12-3 or TRBV12-4 with TRBJ1-6; tentatively, D is TRBD1 (6 bases). This CDR3 is built from 14 residues. V lost 6 bases and J lost 7, with 13 bases in between.

About this clonotype itself: An end of the junction differs from the germline gene, which may be a read error. This chain connects TRBV28 to TRBJ2-1; 8 bases match TRBD2. The CDR3 runs 15 residues. Germline V lookup: CDR1 MDHEN, CDR2 SYDVKM. The CDR3 sequence: CAGSPTGLVASEQFF. CDR3 DNA sequence: TGTGCCGGCAGTCCGACGGGACTAGTAGCGAGTGAGCAGTTCTTC.

V gene TRBV5-5 combines with J gene TRBJ1-5; D is unresolved. Trimming shortened V by 1 base and J by 5 bases, and 7 bases separated the two germline ends. The CDR3 sequence is 13 residues long. Germline CDR1 reads SGHKS; CDR2 reads YYEKEE (reference sequence). The CDR3 region is CASSLYRDQPQHF. CDR3 nucleotide sequence: TGTGCCAGCAGCTTGTACCGCGATCAGCCCCAGCATTTT.

The chain uses TRBV10-2 and TRBJ2-7; TRBD2 matches at 9 bases. The CDR3 runs to 14 residues. CDR1 is WSHSY, CDR2 SAAADI, per germline. V lost 2 bases, J lost 1 base, and 0 bases stayed unmatched. CDR3 sequence: CASSESGGSYEQYF. CDR3 nucleotide sequence: TGCGCCAGCAGTGAGAGCGGGGGGTCCTACGAGCAGTACTTC.

This clonotype was detected many times. CDR3 residues: CATSPWGYEQYF. The DNA for the CDR3 is TGTGCCACCTCACCGTGGGGGTACGAGCAGTACTTC. The chain couples TRBV15 to TRBJ2-7, with D perhaps assigned TRBD1 or TRBD2 (5 bases each). CDR1 LNHNV and CDR2 YYDKDF come from the germline V gene (reference sequence). The V end lost 8 bases, the J end lost 4 bases, and 12 bases lay between the germline ends. The CDR3 is made up of 12 amino acids.

This clonotype was seen more than once but under ten times. In DNA, the CDR3 is TGCGCCAGCAGTGACCCGAGCACTGAAGCTTTCTTT. Protein sequence: CASSDPSTEAFF. The chain links TRBV10-2 to TRBJ1-1; no firm D call. Trimming shortened V by 3 bases and J by 4 bases, and 6 bases separated the two germline ends. The germline V gene has CDR1 WSHSY and CDR2 SAAADI. CDR3 length equals 12 residues.